One T cell receptor beta chain is described in this entry. As yet, its antigen is unknown. This entry is derived from a study of T cells in Graves' hyperthyroidism and ophthalmopathy. Amplified TCR beta CDR3 regions derived from RNA transcripts. The HTBI primer set served for first-round RT-PCR of the TCR CDR3. One entry per CDR3 protein, called by TCRdb with MiXCR from the multiplex PCR reads. The sample has hundreds of thousands of distinct CDR3 sequences; over 11% are singletons. General study points: Progression to ophthalmopathy was predicted a median of 6.5 months early.

Trimming pared 5 bases from V and 1 base from J, leaving 19 bases between. The CDR3 has 17 amino acids. Germline V gene lookup returns CDR1 MNHNS and CDR2 SASEGT. An absence of ophthalmopathy progression within 18 months meant stable Graves' hyperthyroidism. The hyperthyroidism was newly diagnosed and had lasted under 2 months; the patients were aged 18 to 65. Fresh 10 ml peripheral blood yielded PBMCs. The rearrangement links TRBV6-1 to TRBJ2-3; perhaps TRBD2 as D (6 bases). The sequence was obtained from a woman in her 30s with Graves' hyperthyroidism. The specimen was blood. The CDR3 DNA reads as TGTGCCAGCAGTAACCGCCCTCTAGCGAGCGGCACAGATACGCAGTATTTT. Translation gives CASSNRPLASGTDTQYF.